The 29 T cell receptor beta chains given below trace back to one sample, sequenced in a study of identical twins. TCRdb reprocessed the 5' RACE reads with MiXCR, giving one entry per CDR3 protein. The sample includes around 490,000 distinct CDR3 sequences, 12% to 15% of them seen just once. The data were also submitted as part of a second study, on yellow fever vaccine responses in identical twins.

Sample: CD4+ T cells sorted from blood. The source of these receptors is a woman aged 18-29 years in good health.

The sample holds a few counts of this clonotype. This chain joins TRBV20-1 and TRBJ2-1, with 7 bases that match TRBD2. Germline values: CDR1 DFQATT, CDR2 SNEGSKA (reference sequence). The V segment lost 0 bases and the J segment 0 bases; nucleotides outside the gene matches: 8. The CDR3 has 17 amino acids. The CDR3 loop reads CSARDYGGRSSYNEQFF. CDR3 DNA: TGCAGTGCTAGAGATTATGGCGGGAGAAGCTCCTACAATGAGCAGTTCTTC.

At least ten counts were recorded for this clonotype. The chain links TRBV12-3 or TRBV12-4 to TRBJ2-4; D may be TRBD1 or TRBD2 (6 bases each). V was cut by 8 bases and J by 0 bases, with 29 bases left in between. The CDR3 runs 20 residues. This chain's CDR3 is CASGPETGAAPALAKNIQYF. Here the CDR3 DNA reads TGTGCCAGCGGGCCTGAGACGGGGGCGGCTCCTGCACTAGCCAAAAACATTCAGTACTTC.

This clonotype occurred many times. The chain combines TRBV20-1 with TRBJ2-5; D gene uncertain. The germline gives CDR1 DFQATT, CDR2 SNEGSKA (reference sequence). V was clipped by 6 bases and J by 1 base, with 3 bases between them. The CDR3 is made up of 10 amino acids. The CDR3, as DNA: TGCAGTGCCCTCCAAGAGACCCAGTACTTC. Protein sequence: CSALQETQYF.

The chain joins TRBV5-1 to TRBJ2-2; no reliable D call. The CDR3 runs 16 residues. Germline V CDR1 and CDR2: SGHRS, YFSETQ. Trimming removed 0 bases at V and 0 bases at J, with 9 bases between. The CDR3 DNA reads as TGCGCCAGCAGCTTGGCTTGGTCTTCGAACACCGGGGAGCTGTTTTTT. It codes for CASSLAWSSNTGELFF. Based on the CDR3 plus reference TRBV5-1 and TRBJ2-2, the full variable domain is KAGVTQTPRYLIKTRGQQVTLSCSPISGHRSVSWYQQTPGQGLQFLFEYFSETQRNKGNFPGRFSGRQFSNSRSEMNVSTLELGDSALYLCASSLAWSSNTGELFFGEGSRLTVL.

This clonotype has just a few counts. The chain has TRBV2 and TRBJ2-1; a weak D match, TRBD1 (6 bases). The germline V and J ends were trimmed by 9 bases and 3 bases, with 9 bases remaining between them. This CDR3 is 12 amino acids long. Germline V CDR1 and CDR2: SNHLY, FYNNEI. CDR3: CASLGGYNEQFF. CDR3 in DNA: TGTGCCAGTCTAGGGGGCTACAATGAGCAGTTCTTC.

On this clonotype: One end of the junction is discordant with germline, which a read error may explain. Here the CDR3 DNA reads TGTGCCAGCAGTGATTGGGCCAAGGGGGATACGGAGTATTTT. Translating gives CASSDWAKGDTEYF. The J gene is TRBJ2-3, the V gene TRBV2; TRBD1 might be the D (6 bases). The CDR3 spans 14 residues. Germline V lookup: CDR1 SNHLY, CDR2 FYNNEI.

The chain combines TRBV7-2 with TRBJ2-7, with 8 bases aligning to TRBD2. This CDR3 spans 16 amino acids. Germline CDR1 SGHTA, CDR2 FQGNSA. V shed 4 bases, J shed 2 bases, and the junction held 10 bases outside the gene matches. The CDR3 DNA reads TGTGCCAGCAGCTCCTCGAGCGGGAGCGGTACCTACGAGCAGTACTTC. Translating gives CASSSSSGSGTYEQYF. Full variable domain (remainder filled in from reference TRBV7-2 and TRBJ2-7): GAGVSQSPSNKVTEKGKDVELRCDPISGHTALYWYRQSLGQGLEFLIYFQGNSAPDKSGLPSDRFSAERTGGSVSTLTIQRTQQEDSAVYLCASSSSSGSGTYEQYFGPGTRLTVT.

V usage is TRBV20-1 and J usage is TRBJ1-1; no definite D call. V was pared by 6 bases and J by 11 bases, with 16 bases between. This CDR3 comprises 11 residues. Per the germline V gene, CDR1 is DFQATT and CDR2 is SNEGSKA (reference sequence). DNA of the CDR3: TGCAGTGCCAGTCTCGACACTTTGGCTTTCTTT. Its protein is CSASLDTLAFF.

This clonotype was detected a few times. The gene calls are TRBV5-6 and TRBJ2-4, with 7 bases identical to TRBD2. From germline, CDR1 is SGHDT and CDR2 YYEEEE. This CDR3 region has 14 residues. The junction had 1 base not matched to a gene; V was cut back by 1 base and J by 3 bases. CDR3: CASSLSGGKNIQYF. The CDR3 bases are TGTGCCAGCAGCTTGTCGGGGGGCAAAAACATTCAGTACTTC.

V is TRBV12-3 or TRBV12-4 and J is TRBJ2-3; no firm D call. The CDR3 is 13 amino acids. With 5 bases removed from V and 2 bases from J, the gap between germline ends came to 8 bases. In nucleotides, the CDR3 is TGTGCCAGCAGTGCCCGGCCCACAGATACGCAGTATTTT. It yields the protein CASSARPTDTQYF.

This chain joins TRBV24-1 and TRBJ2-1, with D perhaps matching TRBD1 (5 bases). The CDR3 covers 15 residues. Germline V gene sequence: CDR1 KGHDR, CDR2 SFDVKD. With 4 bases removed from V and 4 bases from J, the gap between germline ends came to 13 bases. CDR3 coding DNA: TGTGCCACCAGTGAAAGGGGTGGCGATTACAATGAGCAGTTCTTC. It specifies CATSERGGDYNEQFF.

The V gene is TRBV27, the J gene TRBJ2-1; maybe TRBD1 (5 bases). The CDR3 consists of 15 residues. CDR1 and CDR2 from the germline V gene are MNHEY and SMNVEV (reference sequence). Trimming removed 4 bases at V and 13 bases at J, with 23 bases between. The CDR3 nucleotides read TGTGCCAGCAGTTCAAATAGGGGCGTTTTTGGTATTCAGTTCTTC. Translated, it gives CASSSNRGVFGIQFF.

CDR3 sequence: CASSQPAAGNNYGYTF. The CDR3 region has the DNA TGCGCCAGCAGCCAACCCGCCGCGGGGAATAACTATGGCTACACCTTC. This sequence joins TRBV4-1 and TRBJ1-2; D remains ambiguous. Germline CDR1 reads MGHRA; CDR2 reads YSYEKL. The CDR3 has 16 amino acids. The V and J ends lost 2 bases and 1 base respectively, with 14 bases between them.

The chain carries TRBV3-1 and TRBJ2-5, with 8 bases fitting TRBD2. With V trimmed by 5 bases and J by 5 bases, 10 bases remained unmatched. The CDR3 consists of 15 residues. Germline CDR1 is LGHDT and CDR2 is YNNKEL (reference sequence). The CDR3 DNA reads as TGTGCCAGCAGCTACGCCCGGGGGGGCCGGGAGACCCAGTACTTC. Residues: CASSYARGGRETQYF.

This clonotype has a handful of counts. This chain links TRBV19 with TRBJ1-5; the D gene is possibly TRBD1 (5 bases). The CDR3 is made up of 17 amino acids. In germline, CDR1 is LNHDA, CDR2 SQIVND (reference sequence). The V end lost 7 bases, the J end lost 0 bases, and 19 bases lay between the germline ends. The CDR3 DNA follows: TGTGCCAGTACCACGGGGGAGGGATGGGCTAGCAATCAGCCCCAGCATTTT. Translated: CASTTGEGWASNQPQHF.

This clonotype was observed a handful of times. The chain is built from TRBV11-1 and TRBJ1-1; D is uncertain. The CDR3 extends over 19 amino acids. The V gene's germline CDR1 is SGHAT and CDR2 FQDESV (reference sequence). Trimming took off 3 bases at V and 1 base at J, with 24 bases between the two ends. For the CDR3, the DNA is TGTGCCAGCAGCTTGGTATTCCCCTTTAATATACGGAAGAACACTGAAGCTTTCTTT. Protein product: CASSLVFPFNIRKNTEAFF.

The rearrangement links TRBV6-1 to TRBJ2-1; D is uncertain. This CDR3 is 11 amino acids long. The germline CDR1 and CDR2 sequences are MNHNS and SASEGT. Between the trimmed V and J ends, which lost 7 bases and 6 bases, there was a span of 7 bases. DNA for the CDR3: TGTGCCAGCACTCCTTCCAATGAGCAGTTCTTC. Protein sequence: CASTPSNEQFF.

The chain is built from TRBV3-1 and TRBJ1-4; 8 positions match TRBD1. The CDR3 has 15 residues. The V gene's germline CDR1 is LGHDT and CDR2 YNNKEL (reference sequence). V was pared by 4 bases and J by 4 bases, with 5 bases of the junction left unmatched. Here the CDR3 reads CASSPRTGINEKLFF. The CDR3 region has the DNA TGTGCCAGCAGCCCCCGGACAGGGATTAATGAAAAACTGTTTTTT.

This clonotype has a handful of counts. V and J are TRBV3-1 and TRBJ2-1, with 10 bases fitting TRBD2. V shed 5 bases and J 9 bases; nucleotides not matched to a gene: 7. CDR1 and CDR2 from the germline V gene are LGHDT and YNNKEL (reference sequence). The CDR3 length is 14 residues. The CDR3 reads CASSTSGAPFEQFF. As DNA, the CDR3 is TGTGCCAGCAGCACTAGCGGGGCCCCCTTTGAGCAGTTCTTC.

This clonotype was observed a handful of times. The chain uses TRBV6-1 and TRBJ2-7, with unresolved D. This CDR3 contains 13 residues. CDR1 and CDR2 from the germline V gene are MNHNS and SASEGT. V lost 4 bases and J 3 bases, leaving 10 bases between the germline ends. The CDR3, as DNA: TGTGCCAGCAGTGGAGACACCAACTACGAGCAGTACGTC. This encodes CASSGDTNYEQYV.

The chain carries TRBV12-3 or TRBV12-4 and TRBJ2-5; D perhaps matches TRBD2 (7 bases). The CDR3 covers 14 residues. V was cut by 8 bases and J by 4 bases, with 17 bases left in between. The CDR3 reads CASSHRGAGETQYF. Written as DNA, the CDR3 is TGTGCCAGCTCCCATCGGGGGGCCGGAGAGACCCAGTACTTC.

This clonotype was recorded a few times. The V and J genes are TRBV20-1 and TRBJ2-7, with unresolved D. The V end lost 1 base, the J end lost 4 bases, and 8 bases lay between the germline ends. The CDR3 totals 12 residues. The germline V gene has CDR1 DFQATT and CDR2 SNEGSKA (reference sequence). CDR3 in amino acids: CSARGGWYEQYF. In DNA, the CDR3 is TGCAGTGCTAGAGGAGGCTGGTACGAGCAGTACTTC.

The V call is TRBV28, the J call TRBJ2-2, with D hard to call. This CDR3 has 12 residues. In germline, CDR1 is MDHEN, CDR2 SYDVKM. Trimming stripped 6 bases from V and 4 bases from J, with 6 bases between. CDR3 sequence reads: CASSAVTGELFF. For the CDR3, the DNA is TGTGCCAGCAGCGCAGTCACCGGGGAGCTGTTTTTT.

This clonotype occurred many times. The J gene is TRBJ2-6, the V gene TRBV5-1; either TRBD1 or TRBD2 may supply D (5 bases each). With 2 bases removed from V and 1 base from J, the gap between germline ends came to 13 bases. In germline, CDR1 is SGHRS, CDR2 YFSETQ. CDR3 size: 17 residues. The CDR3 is CASSFLGTESGANVLTF. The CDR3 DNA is TGCGCCAGCAGCTTTTTAGGGACCGAATCTGGGGCCAACGTCCTGACTTTC. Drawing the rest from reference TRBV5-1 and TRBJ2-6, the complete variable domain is KAGVTQTPRYLIKTRGQQVTLSCSPISGHRSVSWYQQTPGQGLQFLFEYFSETQRNKGNFPGRFSGRQFSNSRSEMNVSTLELGDSALYLCASSFLGTESGANVLTFGAGSRLTVL.

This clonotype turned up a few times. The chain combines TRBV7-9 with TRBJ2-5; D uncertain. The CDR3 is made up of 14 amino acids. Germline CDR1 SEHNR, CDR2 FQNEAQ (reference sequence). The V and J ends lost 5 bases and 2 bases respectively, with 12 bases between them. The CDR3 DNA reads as TGTGCCAGCAGCCACAAATGGGGTCAAGAGACCCAGTACTTC. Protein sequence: CASSHKWGQETQYF.

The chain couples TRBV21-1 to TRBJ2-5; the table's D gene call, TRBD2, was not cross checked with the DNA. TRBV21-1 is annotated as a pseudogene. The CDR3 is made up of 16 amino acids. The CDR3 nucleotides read TGTGCCAGCAGCAAAATACTAGCGGGGACCCAAGAGACCCAGTACTTC. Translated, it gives CASSKILAGTQETQYF.

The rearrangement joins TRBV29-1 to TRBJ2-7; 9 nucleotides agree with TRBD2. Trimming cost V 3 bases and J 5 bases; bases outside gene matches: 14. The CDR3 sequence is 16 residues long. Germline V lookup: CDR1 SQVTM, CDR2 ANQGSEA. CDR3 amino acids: CSVEFAGSGRVHEQYF. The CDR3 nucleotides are TGCAGCGTTGAGTTTGCGGGTAGCGGGAGAGTCCACGAGCAGTACTTC.

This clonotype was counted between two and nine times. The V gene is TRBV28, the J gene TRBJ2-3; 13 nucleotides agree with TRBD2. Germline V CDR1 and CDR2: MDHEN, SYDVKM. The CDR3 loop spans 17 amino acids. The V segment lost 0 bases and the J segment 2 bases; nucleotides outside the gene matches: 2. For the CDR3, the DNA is TGTGCCAGCAGTTTATGGGGACTAGCGGGAAACACAGATACGCAGTATTTT. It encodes CASSLWGLAGNTDTQYF.

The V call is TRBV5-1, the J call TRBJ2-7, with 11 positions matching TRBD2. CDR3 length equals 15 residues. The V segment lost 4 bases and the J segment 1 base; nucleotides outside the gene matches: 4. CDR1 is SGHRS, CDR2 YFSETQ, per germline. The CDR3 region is CASSPSGGNSYEQYV. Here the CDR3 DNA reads TGCGCCAGCAGCCCTAGCGGGGGGAATTCCTACGAGCAGTACGTC.